What follows are 16 T cell receptor beta chains derived from one specimen sequenced in a study of cytomegalovirus exposure and HLA in healthy donors. Profiling relied on immunoSEQ multiplex PCR, and the TCRdb table lists in-frame clones only, not all of them. The sample has approximately 82,000 clones, roughly 95% seen once. Sequencing was carried out using PBMCs. The receptor source for this set is a young woman in good health and CMV-seronegative.

In nucleotides, the CDR3 is TGTGCCAGCAGGCAATCAGCCGGGGTCACAGATACGCAGTATTTT. Encoded protein: CASRQSAGVTDTQYF. This rearrangement joins TRBV6-1 to TRBJ2-3; D is perhaps TRBD2 (5 bases). The germline V and J ends were trimmed by 6 bases and 2 bases, with 15 bases remaining between them. The CDR3 runs to 15 residues. The germline V gene has CDR1 MNHNS and CDR2 SASEGT.

The chain combines TRBV28 with TRBJ1-1; TRBD1 might be the D (5 bases). V lost 3 bases and J lost 4, with 15 bases in between. The CDR3 has 15 amino acids. Germline V gene lookup returns CDR1 MDHEN and CDR2 SYDVKM. DNA of the CDR3: TGTGCCAGCAGTTTGGGTTTGGGGCAGCGCACTGAAGCTTTCTTT. Residues: CASSLGLGQRTEAFF.

V is TRBV7-9 and J is TRBJ2-7; D may be TRBD1 (6 bases). V lost 2 bases and J lost 0, with 14 bases in between. The CDR3 runs to 16 residues. From germline, CDR1 is SEHNR and CDR2 FQNEAQ (reference sequence). This CDR3 reads CASSLYPAGDSYEQYF. The CDR3 DNA is TGTGCCAGCAGCTTATATCCGGCAGGGGACTCCTACGAGCAGTACTTC. Drawing the rest from reference TRBV7-9 and TRBJ2-7, the complete variable domain is DTGVSQNPRHKITKRGQNVTFRCDPISEHNRLYWYRQTLGQGPEFLTYFQNEAQLEKSRLLSDRFSAERPKGSFSTLEIQRTEQGDSAMYLCASSLYPAGDSYEQYFGPGTRLTVT.

This chain uses TRBV27 with TRBJ2-7, with TRBD1 identical over 11 bases. Germline CDR1 and CDR2: MNHEY and SMNVEV (reference sequence). V trimming: 6 bases; J trimming: 3 bases; junction bases outside the gene matches: 7. The length of the CDR3 is 15 residues. This chain's CDR3 is CASSLPGQGVYEQYF. In nucleotides, the CDR3 is TGTGCCAGCAGCCTTCCGGGACAGGGGGTCTACGAGCAGTACTTC.

This chain uses TRBV7-8 with TRBJ2-7; 8 nucleotides line up with TRBD1. This CDR3 is 14 amino acids long. The V gene's germline CDR1 is SGHVS and CDR2 FQNEAQ. The trim removed 3 bases at V and 2 bases at J, leaving 3 bases unmatched. DNA for the CDR3: TGTGCCAGCAGCTTGACAGGGGTCGCCTACGAGCAGTACTTC. It translates to CASSLTGVAYEQYF.

This clone has a single count. The chain links TRBV28 to TRBJ2-7; D remains ambiguous. Per the germline V gene, CDR1 is MDHEN and CDR2 is SYDVKM. This CDR3 has 12 residues. Trimming cost V 3 bases and J 5 bases, with 8 bases left between them. CDR3 amino acids: CASSLPYNEQYF. CDR3 nucleotide sequence: TGTGCCAGCAGTTTGCCTTACAACGAGCAGTACTTC.

The rearrangement joins TRBV7-9 to TRBJ1-3; D call uncertain. V was clipped by 2 bases and J by 8 bases, with 4 bases between them. The CDR3 totals 11 residues. Germline V lookup: CDR1 SEHNR, CDR2 FQNEAQ (reference sequence). This CDR3 is CASSLRDTIYF. CDR3 nucleotides: TGTGCCAGCAGCTTACGGGACACCATATATTTT.

The chain recombines TRBV10-3 with TRBJ2-3; TRBD2 aligns across 8 bases. V lost 3 bases, J lost 5 bases, and 19 bases stayed unmatched. Looked up from germline, CDR1 is ENHRY and CDR2 is SYGVKD. The CDR3 totals 19 residues. The CDR3 here is CAISDPLAGGVMREDTQYF. CDR3 DNA: TGTGCCATCAGTGATCCGCTGGCGGGAGGCGTCATGAGGGAAGATACGCAGTATTTT.

The V and J genes are TRBV6-4 and TRBJ2-7; TRBD1 matches at 9 bases. Germline V lookup: CDR1 MRHNA, CDR2 SNTAGT. The CDR3 length is 16 residues. V was clipped by 3 bases and J by 6 bases; unmatched bases: 12. Here the CDR3 reads CASSDSRQGGRTEQYF. CDR3 nucleotides: TGTGCCAGCAGTGATTCCCGACAGGGGGGACGAACCGAGCAGTACTTC.

This chain uses TRBV7-9 with TRBJ1-1; possibly TRBD1 for D (6 bases). This CDR3 is built from 14 residues. Trimming cost V 5 bases and J 8 bases, with 18 bases left between them. CDR1 is SEHNR, CDR2 FQNEAQ, per germline (reference sequence). For the CDR3, the DNA is TGTGCCAGCAGCAACAGGGTTGGGATTTCGGAAGCTTTCTTT. This codes for CASSNRVGISEAFF.

This rearrangement joins TRBV7-2 to TRBJ1-5, with 7 bases matching TRBD1. Germline trimming cut 3 bases from V and 6 bases from J; bases unmatched to any gene: 2. The CDR3 has 13 residues. The germline CDR1 and CDR2 sequences are SGHTA and FQGNSA. This chain's CDR3 is CASSFRGSQPQHF. CDR3 in DNA: TGTGCCAGCAGCTTCAGGGGGAGTCAGCCCCAGCATTTT.

The J gene is TRBJ1-1, the V gene TRBV27; possibly TRBD1 for D (5 bases). CDR1 is MNHEY, CDR2 SMNVEV, per germline (reference sequence). V was clipped by 8 bases and J by 11 bases, with 21 bases between them. This CDR3 contains 13 residues. This CDR3 reads CASSPLGGDKAFF. The CDR3 DNA follows: TGTGCCAGCTCTCCATTAGGAGGGGATAAGGCTTTCTTT.

The chain uses TRBV5-1 and TRBJ2-3, with 9 bases lining up with TRBD1. V was pared by 3 bases and J by 0 bases, with 20 bases of the junction left unmatched. Per germline, CDR1 SGHRS and CDR2 YFSETQ. This CDR3 comprises 21 residues. CDR3 region: CASSWGPGQGPLVSSTDTQYF. The CDR3 DNA follows: TGCGCCAGCAGCTGGGGGCCGGGACAGGGCCCTTTGGTGTCAAGCACAGATACGCAGTATTTT.

The J gene is TRBJ2-3, the V gene TRBV2; 11 nucleotides match TRBD2. V gave up 4 bases and J gave up 2 bases; unmatched junction bases: 2. This CDR3 comprises 15 residues. CDR1 SNHLY and CDR2 FYNNEI come from the germline V gene. CDR3 in amino acids: CASSGLAGFTDTQYF. The CDR3 nucleotides read TGTGCCAGCAGTGGACTAGCGGGATTCACAGATACGCAGTATTTT.

The chain joins TRBV5-6 to TRBJ2-5; 8 bases line up with TRBD2. The CDR3 spans 18 residues. Germline lookup yields CDR1 SGHDT and CDR2 YYEEEE. V gave up 0 bases and J gave up 6 bases; unmatched junction bases: 16. DNA of the CDR3: TGTGCCAGCAGCTTGGTGGTTAGCGGGGCCCCCAGTTGGAAGACCCAGTACTTC. This sequence encodes CASSLVVSGAPSWKTQYF.

This sequence joins TRBV29-1 and TRBJ2-7, with TRBD2 as a possible D gene (6 bases). Germline assignment: CDR1 SQVTM and CDR2 ANQGSEA. The CDR3 consists of 11 residues. The V and J ends lost 4 bases and 6 bases respectively, with 10 bases between them. This CDR3 reads CSVVEGFEQYF. In DNA, the CDR3 is TGCAGCGTTGTGGAGGGCTTCGAGCAGTACTTC.